The text below deals with one T cell receptor (beta chain). Only a few counts were recorded for this clone. The antigen it recognizes is unknown. It has no much larger one-base neighbor in the sample; base qualities were not kept. Deletion took 2 bases off V and 1 base off J, with a span of 12 bases between the germline ends. From the germline V gene (reference sequence), CDR1 is GTSNPN and CDR2 is SVGIG. Including the terminal cysteine and phenylalanine, the CDR3 comprises 15 residues. Only CDR3 DNA is held: 45 bases, read in frame from base 1. The CDR3 regions of human TCRbeta chains were analyzed by immunosequencing. On the study's bioinformatics: Repertoire TCRs were checked for matches against a reference library of SARS-CoV-2-specific TCRs that had been generated using the MIRA antigen-specificity platform. Breadth was defined as the fraction of unique TCRs that were SARS-CoV-2-associated, and depth was defined as the fraction of total T cells that were SARS-CoV-2-associated. Using the MIRA data, each spike-specific TCR was mapped to the spike region that the TCR reacts to and placed in a CD4 or CD8 class. Log10-transformed breadth and depth values were compared by one-way ANOVA with Sidak's multiple comparisons tests. TCRdb limited this immuneACCESS table to in-frame rearrangements with V and J called. A share of clones is missing; checked studies link under half to unresolved V genes, and the rest is unexplained. For V, J and clone size, that table is used; D and trimming come from the DNA. This sample has roughly 54,000 clones in its table, and 70% to 90% of those were observed once. Jointly, the top ten make up about 14% of the sample.

What the time point label conveys for this sample: about 28 days (+/-7) after the second vaccine dose. AZD1222 recipients whose second dose came at about 4 weeks and those whose second dose came at about 12 weeks were combined into one group, since spike-specific TCR depth and breadth did not differ between the two schedules. Vaccinee samples were obtained from the UK trials COV001 and COV002, which included a single-blind randomized controlled phase 2/3 trial of AZD1222 (ChAdOx1 nCoV-19) in healthy adults. Trial participant PBMC samples were collected at day 0 and day 28 after the second dose for TCRbeta chain sequencing. This sample was taken from a study of T cell responses to AZD1222 COVID-19 vaccine (dated by TCRdb to the early 2020s). About the investigation overall: TCR sequencing was performed for 230 to 250 trial participants, of whom around 210 were given two doses of AZD1222 and around 26 were given two doses of MenACWY control vaccine. Trial participants were enrolled into age subgroups of 18-55, 56-69 and 70-plus years, which contained 148, 28 and 57 TCR-sequenced participants, respectively. What the authors observed across the whole study: CD4 TCRs associated with the vaccine covered the entire spike protein, and the dominant responses were in regions 160-218 and 743-854. Nearly half of unique spike-specific TCRs reportedly recognized epitopes outside regions mutated in the B.1.351 and B.1.1.7 variants. Participants were mostly white British and included more females than males, and it was suggested by the authors that clonal diversity may have been underestimated. Spike-specific TCR breadth and depth rose significantly after two AZD1222 doses compared with day 0 and with MenACWY recipients. The 56-69-year group was small, and its depth increase did not reach significance, likely because of low power. Because no samples from the day 14 peak response were available, repertoires could be characterized only after the peak T cell response. Conclusions about previously exposed vaccinees were limited because only a handful of AZD1222 recipients were SARS-CoV-2 seropositive at baseline.

The origin of this receptor is an adult who received the AZD1222 COVID-19 vaccine. The V gene is TRBV30 and the J gene is TRBJ1-3, with an unclear D gene assignment. The source was peripheral blood, collected 28 days after the second AZD1222 dose. The sequenced DNA: TGTGCCTGGAGTAAATTGAGACTTTCTGGAAACACCATATATTTT. Its coded protein is CAWSKLRLSGNTIYF.